The present T cell receptor (beta chain) was sequenced within a study of shared clonotypes between healthy human individuals. General study findings and limits: The authors expected sequencing depth to affect clonotype sharing among donors.

The method was immunoSEQ multiplex PCR; TCRdb's version includes in-frame clones alone and lacks a portion of them. The sample holds about 380,000 clones, roughly 96% seen once. Trimming stripped 4 bases from V and 3 bases from J, with 18 bases between. Germline V gene lookup returns CDR1 MNHEY and CDR2 SVGAGI. The CDR3 covers 16 residues. This clone came up once. The antigen remains undetermined. Sequencing used memory CD8+ T cells sorted from blood. Subset denoted: CD45RO+ cells pooled with CCR7-negative TemRA cells. The chain carries TRBV6-5 and TRBJ2-5; perhaps TRBD2 as D (6 bases). The source of this sequence is a man younger than 45 in good health. The CDR3 DNA follows: TGTGCCAGCAGTTGGTCTTTGGGTAGCGGTAAAGAGACCCAGTACTTC. It is translated as CASSWSLGSGKETQYF.